A selection of T cell receptor beta chains follows, all from one sample in a study of cytomegalovirus exposure and HLA in healthy donors. Assay used: immunoSEQ multiplex PCR; TCRdb lists only in-frame clones, some missing. Seen here are 150,000 or so clones, 60% to 80% observed once, and the top ten hold less than 9.5%. Material for sequencing was PBMCs. Receptor source: a woman aged 40 to 50 in good health and CMV-seropositive. CDR3s leave out the opening cysteine and the closing phenylalanine or tryptophan. Fields, in order: J gene, CDR3 length, V gene, CDR3 protein.

j_call: TRBJ1-1; cdr3_length: 16; v_call: TRBV23-1; cdr3_aa: ASSQSKPRQDRNTEAF
j_call: TRBJ1-4; cdr3_length: 11; v_call: TRBV7-9; cdr3_aa: ASSSSYNEKLF
j_call: TRBJ1-1; cdr3_length: 11; v_call: TRBV6-1; cdr3_aa: ASSEARSTEAF
j_call: TRBJ2-7; cdr3_length: 15; v_call: TRBV19; cdr3_aa: ASSRAGGPPPTYEQY
j_call: TRBJ2-7; cdr3_length: 11; v_call: TRBV6-1; cdr3_aa: ASTGTGIDEQY
j_call: TRBJ1-2; cdr3_length: 12; v_call: TRBV6-6; cdr3_aa: ASSPGTGGHGYT
j_call: TRBJ1-5; cdr3_length: 14; v_call: TRBV7-2; cdr3_aa: ASSPQTGVIYQPQH
j_call: TRBJ1-4; cdr3_length: 15; v_call: TRBV21-1; cdr3_aa: ASSKGGSGTNNEKLF
j_call: TRBJ2-7; cdr3_length: 13; v_call: TRBV14; cdr3_aa: ASSQRLAGTSEQY
j_call: TRBJ2-2; cdr3_length: 10; v_call: TRBV6-5; cdr3_aa: ASRHNTGELF
j_call: TRBJ1-1; cdr3_length: 11; v_call: TRBV14; cdr3_aa: ASSQEQYTEAF
j_call: TRBJ2-1; cdr3_length: 16; v_call: TRBV4-2; cdr3_aa: ASSQDVGLAGVYNEQF